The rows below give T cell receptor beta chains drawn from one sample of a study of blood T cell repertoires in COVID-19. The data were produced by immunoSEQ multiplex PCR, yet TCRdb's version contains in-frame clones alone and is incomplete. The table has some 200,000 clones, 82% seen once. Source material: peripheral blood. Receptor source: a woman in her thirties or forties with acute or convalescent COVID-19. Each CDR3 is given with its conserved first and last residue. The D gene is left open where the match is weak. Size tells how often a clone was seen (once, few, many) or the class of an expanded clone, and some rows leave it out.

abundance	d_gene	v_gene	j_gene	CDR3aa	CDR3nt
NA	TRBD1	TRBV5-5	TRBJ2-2	CASSQRQGATTGELFF	TGTGCCAGCAGCCAGAGACAGGGGGCAACGACCGGGGAGCTGTTTTTT
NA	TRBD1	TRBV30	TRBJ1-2	CACNDRGYGYGYTF	TGTGCCTGCAACGACAGGGGGTATGGCTATGGCTACACCTTC
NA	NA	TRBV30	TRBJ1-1	CAWQGGANTEAFF	TGTGCCTGGCAGGGAGGGGCGAACACTGAAGCTTTCTTT
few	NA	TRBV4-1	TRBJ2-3	CASSQDGTLTDTQYF	TGCGCCAGCAGCCAAGACGGGACTCTCACAGATACGCAGTATTTT
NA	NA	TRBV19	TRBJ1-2	CASSPDGGWRLYGYTF	TGTGCCAGTAGTCCTGACGGGGGGTGGAGACTCTATGGCTACACCTTC
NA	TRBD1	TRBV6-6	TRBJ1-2	CASSPPGQGTRPNYGYTF	TGTGCCAGCAGTCCTCCGGGACAGGGGACCCGCCCGAACTATGGCTACACCTTC
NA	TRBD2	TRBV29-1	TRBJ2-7	CSVVPLAGGPYEQYF	TGCAGCGTTGTCCCACTAGCGGGGGGACCCTACGAGCAGTACTTC
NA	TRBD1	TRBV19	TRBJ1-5	CASTRTGQNNQPQHF	TGTGCCAGTACCAGGACAGGACAGAACAATCAGCCCCAGCATTTT
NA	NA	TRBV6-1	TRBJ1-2	CASSERPSGGYTF	TGTGCCAGCAGTGAACGCCCCTCAGGAGGCTACACCTTC
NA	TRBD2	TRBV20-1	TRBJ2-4	CSASTGGIAKNIQYF	TGCAGTGCTAGTACGGGGGGAATAGCCAAAAACATTCAGTACTTC
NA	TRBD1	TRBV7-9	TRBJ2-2	CASSRQGSYTGELFF	TGTGCCAGCAGCAGACAGGGCTCCTACACCGGGGAGCTGTTTTTT
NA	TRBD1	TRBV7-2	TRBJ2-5	CASSSQTRTGGRETQYF	TGTGCCAGCAGCTCGCAGACTAGGACAGGGGGCAGGGAGACCCAGTACTTC
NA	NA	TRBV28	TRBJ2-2	CASMALGQPNTGELFF	TGTGCCAGCATGGCCCTCGGACAGCCGAACACCGGGGAGCTGTTTTTT
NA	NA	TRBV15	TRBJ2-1	CATSSAGASYNEQFF	TGTGCCACCAGCTCTGCGGGGGCTTCCTACAATGAGCAGTTCTTC
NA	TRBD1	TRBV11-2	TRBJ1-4	CASSSPGQGSFREKLFF	TGTGCCAGCAGCTCCCCGGGACAGGGTAGTTTCCGTGAAAAACTGTTTTTT